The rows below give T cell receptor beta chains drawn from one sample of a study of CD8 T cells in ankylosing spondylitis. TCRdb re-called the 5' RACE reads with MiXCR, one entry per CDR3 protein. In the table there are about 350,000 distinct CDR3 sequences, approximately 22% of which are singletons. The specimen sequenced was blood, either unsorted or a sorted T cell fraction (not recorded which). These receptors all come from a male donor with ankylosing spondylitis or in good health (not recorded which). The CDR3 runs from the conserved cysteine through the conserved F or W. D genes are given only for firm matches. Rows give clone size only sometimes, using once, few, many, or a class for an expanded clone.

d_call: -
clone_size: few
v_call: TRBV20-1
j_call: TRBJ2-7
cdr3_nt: TGCAGTGCTAGCCAGGGTTGGAGGTTCCCCTACGAGCAGTACTTC
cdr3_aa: CSASQGWRFPYEQYF

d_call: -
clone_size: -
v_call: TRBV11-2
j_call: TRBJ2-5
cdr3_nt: TGTGCCAGCAGCTTAGATTTTGGCAGCCAAGAGACCCAGTACTTC
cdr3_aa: CASSLDFGSQETQYF

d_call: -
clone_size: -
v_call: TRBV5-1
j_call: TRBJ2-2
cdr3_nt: TGCGCCAGCAGCTTGAGGCAGGGGACTACCGGGGAGCTGTTTTTT
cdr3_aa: CASSLRQGTTGELFF

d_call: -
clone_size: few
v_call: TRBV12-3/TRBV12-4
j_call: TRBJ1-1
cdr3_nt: TGTGCCAGCGGACCGGACGTTACAGCTTTCTTT
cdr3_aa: CASGPDVTAFF

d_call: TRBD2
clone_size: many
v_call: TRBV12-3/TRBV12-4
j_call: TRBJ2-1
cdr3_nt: TGTGCCAGCACCGACGTAGCGGGGGGGCAGAATGAGCAGTTCTTC
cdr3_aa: CASTDVAGGQNEQFF

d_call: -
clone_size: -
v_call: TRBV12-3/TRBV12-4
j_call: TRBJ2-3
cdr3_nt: TGTGCCAGCAGCGATCTAGCCTTCGGGGCCCATACGCAGTATTTT
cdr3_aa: CASSDLAFGAHTQYF

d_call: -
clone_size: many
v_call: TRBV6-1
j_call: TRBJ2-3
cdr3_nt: TGTGCCAGCACGGCGGGTTACGGAGATACGCAGTATTTT
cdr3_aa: CASTAGYGDTQYF

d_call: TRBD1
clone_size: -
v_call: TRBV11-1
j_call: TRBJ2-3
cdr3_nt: TGTGCCAGCAGCTTAGCGTGGCCAGGGGGCCTCGCAGATACGCAGTATTTT
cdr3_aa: CASSLAWPGGLADTQYF

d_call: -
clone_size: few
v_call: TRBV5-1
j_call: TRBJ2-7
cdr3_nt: TGCGCCAGCAGCTCCATAGAGGGTAGCTCCTACGAGCAGTACTTC
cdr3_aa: CASSSIEGSSYEQYF

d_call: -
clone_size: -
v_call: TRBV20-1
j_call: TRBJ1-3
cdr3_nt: TGCAGTGCTAGGGGGACACTCTCTGGAAACACCATATATTTT
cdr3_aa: CSARGTLSGNTIYF

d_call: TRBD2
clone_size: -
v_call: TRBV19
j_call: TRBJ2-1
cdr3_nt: TGTGCCAGTACCAGTAGCGGGGCTTACAATGAGCAGTTCTTC
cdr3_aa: CASTSSGAYNEQFF

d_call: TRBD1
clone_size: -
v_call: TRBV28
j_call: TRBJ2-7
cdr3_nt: TGTGCCAGCAGTTTATGGGGTGGGGGACAGGTCGGGGTATTGGGAGAGCAGTACTTC
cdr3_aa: CASSLWGGGQVGVLGEQYF

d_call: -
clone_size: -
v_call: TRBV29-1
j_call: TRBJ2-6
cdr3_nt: TGCAGCGTTGGGGGGCAGAGGGGCTTCTCTGGGGCCAACGTCCTGACTTTC
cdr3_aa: CSVGGQRGFSGANVLTF

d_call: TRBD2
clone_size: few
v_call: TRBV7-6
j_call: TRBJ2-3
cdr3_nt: TGTGCCAGCAGCTCGAGCGGGGGTGGAGATACGCAGTATTTT
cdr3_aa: CASSSSGGGDTQYF

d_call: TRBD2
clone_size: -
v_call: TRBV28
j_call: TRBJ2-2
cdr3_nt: TGTGCCAGCAGCACGGTTTCGGGGGTCCAACTAGCGGGACGCACCGGGGAGCTGTTTTTT
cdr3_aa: CASSTVSGVQLAGRTGELFF

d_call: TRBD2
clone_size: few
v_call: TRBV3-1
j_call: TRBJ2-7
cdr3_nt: TGTGCCAGCAGCCAAGGCGGACTAGCAGGGACCTACGAGCAGTACTTC
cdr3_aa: CASSQGGLAGTYEQYF

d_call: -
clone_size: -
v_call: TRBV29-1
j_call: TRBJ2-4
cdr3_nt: TGCAGCGTTGTCGGGGCGGAAAACATTCAGTACTTC
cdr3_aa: CSVVGAENIQYF

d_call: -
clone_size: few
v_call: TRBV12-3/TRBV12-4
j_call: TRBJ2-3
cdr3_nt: TGTGCCAGCTTTACGGAGCTCCCAGATACGCAGTATTTT
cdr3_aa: CASFTELPDTQYF

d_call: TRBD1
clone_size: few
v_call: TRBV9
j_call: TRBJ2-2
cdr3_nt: TGTGCCAGCAGCCCGAGGGACAGGGACGGGGAGCTGTTTTTT
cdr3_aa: CASSPRDRDGELFF

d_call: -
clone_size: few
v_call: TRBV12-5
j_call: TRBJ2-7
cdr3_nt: TGTGCTGGGCGACTAGACGGCTCCTACGAGCAGTACTTC
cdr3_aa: CAGRLDGSYEQYF

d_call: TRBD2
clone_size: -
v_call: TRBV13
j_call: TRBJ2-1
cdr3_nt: TGTGCCAGCAGAGAAAGACTAGCGGGGGTACCCTACAATGAGCAGTTCTTC
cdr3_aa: CASRERLAGVPYNEQFF

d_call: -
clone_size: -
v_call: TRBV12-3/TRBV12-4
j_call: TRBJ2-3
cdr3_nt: TGTGCCAGCACCTCGTCGGATACGCAGTATTTT
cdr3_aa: CASTSSDTQYF

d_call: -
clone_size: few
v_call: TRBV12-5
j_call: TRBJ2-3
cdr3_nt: TGTGCTAGTGGGACGGGGCTCACAGATACGCAGTATTTT
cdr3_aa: CASGTGLTDTQYF

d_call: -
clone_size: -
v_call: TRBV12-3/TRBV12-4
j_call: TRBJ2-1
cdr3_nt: TGTGCCAGCAGTGGGGTGATGAATAGCTCCTACAATGAGCAGTTCTTC
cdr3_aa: CASSGVMNSSYNEQFF

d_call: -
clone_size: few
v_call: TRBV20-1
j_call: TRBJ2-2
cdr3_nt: TGCAGTGCTAGCCCCCCAGGGGGGGCCGGGGAGCTGTTTTTT
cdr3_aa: CSASPPGGAGELFF

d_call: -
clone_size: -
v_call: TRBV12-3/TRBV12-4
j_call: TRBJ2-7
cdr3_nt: TGTGCCAGCAGCCCCCGAGGGGGCTCCTACGAGCAGTACTTC
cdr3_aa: CASSPRGGSYEQYF

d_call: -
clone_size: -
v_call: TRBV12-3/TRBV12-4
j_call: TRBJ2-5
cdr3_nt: TGTGCCAGCAGTTTACGCACCCAAGAGACCCAGTACTTC
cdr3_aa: CASSLRTQETQYF

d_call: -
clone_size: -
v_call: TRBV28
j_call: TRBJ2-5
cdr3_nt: TGTGCCAGCAGTTTCGGTCTAGCAAGAGAGGGGGAGACCCAGTACTTC
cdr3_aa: CASSFGLAREGETQYF

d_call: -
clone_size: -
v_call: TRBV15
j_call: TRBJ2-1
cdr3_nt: TGTGCCACCAGCCTCTCGGTCGATGAGCAGTTCTTC
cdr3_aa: CATSLSVDEQFF

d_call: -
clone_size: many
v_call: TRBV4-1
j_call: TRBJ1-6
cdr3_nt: TGCGCCAGCAGCCAAGATGGATCTTCACCCCTCCACTTT
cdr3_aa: CASSQDGSSPLHF

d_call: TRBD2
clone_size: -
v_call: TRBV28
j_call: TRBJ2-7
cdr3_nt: TGTGCCAGCAGTTCCACAGCGGGGAGCTCCTACGAGCAGTACTTC
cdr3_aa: CASSSTAGSSYEQYF

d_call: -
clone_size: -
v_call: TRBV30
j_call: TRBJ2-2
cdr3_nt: TGTGCCTGGAGCCCTATGGGCGGGGAGCTGTTTTTT
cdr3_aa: CAWSPMGGELFF

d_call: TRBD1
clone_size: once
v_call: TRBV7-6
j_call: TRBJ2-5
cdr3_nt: TGTGCCAGCAGCCTTTACGGACAGGGCCAAGAGACCCAGTACTTC
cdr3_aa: CASSLYGQGQETQYF

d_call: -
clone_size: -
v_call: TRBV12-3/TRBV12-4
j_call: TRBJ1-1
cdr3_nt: TGTGCCAGCAGAGCGAACACTGAAGCTTTCTTT
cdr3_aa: CASRANTEAFF

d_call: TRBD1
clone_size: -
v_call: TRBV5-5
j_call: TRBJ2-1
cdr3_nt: TGTGCCAGCAGCTTGGGGGACAGCAATGAGCAGTTCTTC
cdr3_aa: CASSLGDSNEQFF

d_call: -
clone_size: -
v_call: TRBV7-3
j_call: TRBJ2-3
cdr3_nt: TGTGCCAGCAGCCCATACCTGACTAGCACAGATACGCAGTATTTT
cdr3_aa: CASSPYLTSTDTQYF

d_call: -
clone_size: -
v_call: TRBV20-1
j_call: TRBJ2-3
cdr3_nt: TGCAGTGCTAGGAGACAGTACACAGATACGCAGTATTTT
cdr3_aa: CSARRQYTDTQYF

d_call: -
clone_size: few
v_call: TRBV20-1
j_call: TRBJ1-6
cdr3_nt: TGCAGTGCTACCCCCTCGAGGATGGGTCCCCTCCACTTT
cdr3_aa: CSATPSRMGPLHF

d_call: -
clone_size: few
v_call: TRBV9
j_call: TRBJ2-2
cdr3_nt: TGTGCCAGCAGCGTAGCACGGGGGCAGGGGAACACCGGGGAGCTGTTTTTT
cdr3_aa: CASSVARGQGNTGELFF

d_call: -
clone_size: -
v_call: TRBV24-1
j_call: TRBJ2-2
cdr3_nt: TGTGCCACCAGTGATTTGGACCGCGGGGAGCTGTTTTTT
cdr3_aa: CATSDLDRGELFF

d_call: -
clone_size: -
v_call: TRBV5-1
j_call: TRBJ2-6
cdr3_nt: TGCGCCAGCAGTACAGAGGGTTCGGTGGCCAACGTCCTGACTTTC
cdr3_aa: CASSTEGSVANVLTF

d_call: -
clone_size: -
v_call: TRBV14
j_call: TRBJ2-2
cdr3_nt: TGTGCCAGCAGCCCAGTTCCCGGGGAGCTGTTTTTT
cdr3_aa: CASSPVPGELFF

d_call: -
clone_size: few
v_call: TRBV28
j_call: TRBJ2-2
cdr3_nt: TGTGCCAGCAGTTTATTTAGGGGTAACGGGGAGCTGTTTTTT
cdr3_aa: CASSLFRGNGELFF

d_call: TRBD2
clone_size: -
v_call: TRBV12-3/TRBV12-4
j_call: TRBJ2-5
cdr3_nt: TGTGCCAGCAGCGACGACCTAGCGGGGGGTGGAGAGACCCAGTACTTC
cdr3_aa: CASSDDLAGGGETQYF

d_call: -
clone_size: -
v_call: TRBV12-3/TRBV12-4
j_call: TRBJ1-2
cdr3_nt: TGTGCCAGCAGTCCTGTTGATAAGGGTTCAAATGGCTACACCTTC
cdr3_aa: CASSPVDKGSNGYTF

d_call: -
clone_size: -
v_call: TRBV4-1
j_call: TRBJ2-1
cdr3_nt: TGCGCCAGCAGCCAAGTATCACGGGGTGATGAGCAGTTCTTC
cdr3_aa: CASSQVSRGDEQFF

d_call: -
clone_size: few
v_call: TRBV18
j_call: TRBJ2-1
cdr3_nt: TGTGCCAGCTCACCACCTGTGTTCCAGGAGCAGTTCTTC
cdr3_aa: CASSPPVFQEQFF

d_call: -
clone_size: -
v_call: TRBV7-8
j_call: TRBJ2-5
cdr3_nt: TGTGCCAGCAGCGGTGGGGAGGCGTGGGACCAAGAGACCCAGTACTTC
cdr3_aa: CASSGGEAWDQETQYF

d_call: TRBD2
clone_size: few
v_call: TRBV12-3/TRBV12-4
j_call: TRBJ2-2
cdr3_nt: TGTGCCAGCAGTTTAGCGACTAGCTGGAATGCCGGGGAGCTGTTTTTT
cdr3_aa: CASSLATSWNAGELFF

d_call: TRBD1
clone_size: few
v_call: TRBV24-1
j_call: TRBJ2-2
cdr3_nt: TGTGCCACCAAACCGGGACAGTCGAACACCGGGGAGCTGTTTTTT
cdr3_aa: CATKPGQSNTGELFF

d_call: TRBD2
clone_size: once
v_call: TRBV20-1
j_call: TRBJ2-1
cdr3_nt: TGCAGTGGAAGCATAGCGGGTTACAATGAGCAGTTCTTC
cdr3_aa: CSGSIAGYNEQFF

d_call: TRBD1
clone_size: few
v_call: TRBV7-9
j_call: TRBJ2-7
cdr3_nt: TGTGCCAGCAGCTTAGCGGACAGGGGAAAAACCTACGAGCAGTACTTC
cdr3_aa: CASSLADRGKTYEQYF

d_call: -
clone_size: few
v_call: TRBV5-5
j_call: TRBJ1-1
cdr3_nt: TGTGCCAGCAGCATCCTTTTCGGGTTACAAGCGGGCACTGAAGCTTTCTTT
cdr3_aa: CASSILFGLQAGTEAFF

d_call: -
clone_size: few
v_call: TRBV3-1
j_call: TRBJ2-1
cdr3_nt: TGTGCCAGCAGCCAAACGACTAGTCCGATAGGAGATGAGCAGTTCTTC
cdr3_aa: CASSQTTSPIGDEQFF

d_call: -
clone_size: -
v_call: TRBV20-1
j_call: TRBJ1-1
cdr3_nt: TGCAGTGCTAGAGATCTTTCGCGTCTGCCGTTTGAAGCTTTCTTT
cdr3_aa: CSARDLSRLPFEAFF

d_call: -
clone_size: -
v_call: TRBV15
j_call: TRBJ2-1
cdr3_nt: TGTGCCACCAGCAGAGACTCGGGGAGCTACAATGAGCAGTTCTTC
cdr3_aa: CATSRDSGSYNEQFF

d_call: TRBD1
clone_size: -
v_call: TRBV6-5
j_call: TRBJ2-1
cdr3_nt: TGTGCCAGCAGTTACGACGGGACAGGGGACTACAATGAGCAGTTCTTC
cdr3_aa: CASSYDGTGDYNEQFF

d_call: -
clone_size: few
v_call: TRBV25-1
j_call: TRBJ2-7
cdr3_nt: TGTGCCAGCAGTGAGGGGTCGCGGGAGCAGTACTTC
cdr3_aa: CASSEGSREQYF

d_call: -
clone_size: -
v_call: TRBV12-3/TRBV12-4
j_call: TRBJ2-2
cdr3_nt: TGTGCCAGCAGTCGTAGGATCCCCGGGGAGCTGTTTTTT
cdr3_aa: CASSRRIPGELFF

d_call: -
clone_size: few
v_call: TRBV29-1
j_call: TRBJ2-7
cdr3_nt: TGCAGCGTTGCCAGGGCAAACGAGCAGTACTTC
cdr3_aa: CSVARANEQYF